The clone carrying this TCR beta chain is termed medium-sized (0.01 to 0.1%). The antigen is not known. The CDR3 length is 15 residues. V trimming: 3 bases; J trimming: 3 bases; junction bases outside the gene matches: 4. CDR1 and CDR2 from the germline V gene are DFQATT and SNEGSKA (reference sequence). KT2, a clone with a known TCR, was spiked into unfractionated PBMC. KT2 cells were mixed with fixed PBMC numbers at varying ratios. This sample stems from a study of quantifying T cell responses using KT2 cells. Study at large: Reverse transcription used primers in the TCR alpha and beta constant regions.

Study-wide results and caveats: KT2 sequence counts showed saturation when very many KT2 cells were spiked in.

A single-stranded UMI oligo with SP2 sequence was ligated to cDNA 3' ends. The first PCR ran 4 to 5 cycles with an equimolar RC1.1 and RC1.2 beta primer mix. In TCRdb, the UMI-ligation and nested PCR reads were re-called with MiXCR into one record per CDR3 protein. Of some 34,000 distinct CDR3 sequences in the sample, 9% to 12% were seen once. The chain links TRBV20-1 to TRBJ2-1, with 11 bases aligning to TRBD2. The receptor's source is a human donor. Sample: PBMCs spiked with cells of the T cell clone KT2. This chain's CDR3 is CSASPGTSGYNEQFF. In nucleotides, the CDR3 is TGCAGTGCTAGCCCCGGGACTAGCGGCTACAATGAGCAGTTCTTC.